This TCR beta chain stems from a study of Graves' ophthalmopathy and Graves' hyperthyroidism. Study information: Sampling took place at initial diagnosis, with peripheral blood obtained before any treatment.

RNA transcripts were the source from which TCR beta CDR3 regions were amplified. HTBI primers were employed in first-round RT-PCR, then a second-round multiplex PCR followed. TCRdb redid the calling of the multiplex PCR reads with MiXCR, one entry per CDR3 protein. Seen here are some 390,000 distinct CDR3 sequences, approximately 20% observed once, and the top ten hold roughly 1.5%. This clonotype was recorded many times. Its antigen remains unidentified. This CDR3 region has 16 residues. The V segment lost 0 bases and the J segment 4 bases; nucleotides outside the gene matches: 4. The germline V gene encodes CDR1 KGHDR and CDR2 SFDVKD. The diagnostic workup employed clinical symptoms, serum thyroxine, TRAb, thyroid ultrasound and orbital computed tomography. The PBMC fraction was derived from less than 11 ml of fresh peripheral blood. Study-level results: Blood contained most expanded thyroid clonotypes exceeding 0.001 frequency.

Sequenced material: peripheral blood. This clonotype was sampled from a young woman with Graves' ophthalmopathy. V and J are TRBV24-1 and TRBJ2-5; 10 positions match TRBD1. DNA for the CDR3: TGTGCCACCAGTGATTTGGACAGGGGGCCTGGAGAGACCCAGTACTTC. Amino acid sequence: CATSDLDRGPGETQYF.